This T cell receptor (beta chain) appears in the sequencing data of a study of blood T cell repertoires in COVID-19. Study-level background: PBMCs, B-cell-depleted T cells, or T cells were the source of the cDNA or gDNA that made up the material.

Trimming at V came to 4 bases and at J to 7 bases, leaving 11 bases not matched to a gene. From germline, CDR1 is GTSNPN and CDR2 SVGIG (reference sequence). The CDR3 spans 15 residues. The protocol was immunoSEQ multiplex PCR, while the TCRdb copy is restricted to in-frame clones and leaves out a portion. The sample contains about 360,000 clones, about four fifths of which appear only once. The sequence was collected from a man aged 25-45 years with active or convalescent COVID-19. This chain connects TRBV30 to TRBJ2-7, with 12 nucleotides matching TRBD2. The sequencing sample was made of peripheral blood. Here the CDR3 reads CAWNPRLAGVKEQYF. The CDR3 DNA is TGTGCCTGGAATCCCAGACTAGCGGGAGTGAAAGAGCAGTACTTC.